This T cell receptor (beta chain) was captured by sequencing in a study of blood T cell repertoires in COVID-19. Participant ages covered roughly 18 to 89 years across about two dozen US areas. What the recovered Cohort 3 donors had was two negative PCRs, clearance, or symptom resolution. This CDR3 contains 15 residues. Trimming stripped 3 bases from V and 2 bases from J, with 13 bases between. Germline CDR1 is KGHSH and CDR2 is LQKENI. Assay used: immunoSEQ multiplex PCR; TCRdb lists only in-frame clones, some missing. Of 140,000 to 150,000 clones listed, approximately 80% are singletons. The TCR sequence derives from a woman aged 45 to 65 who had recovered from COVID-19. The chain recombines TRBV18 with TRBJ1-1, with D perhaps matching TRBD1 (6 bases). The sample consisted of PBMCs or T cells enriched from blood (not recorded which). The CDR3 region is CASSPPGHLNTEAFF. CDR3 bases: TGTGCCAGCTCACCTCCGGGACATTTAAACACTGAAGCTTTCTTT.